This passage covers 24 T cell receptor beta chains from one sample sequenced in a study of blood T cell repertoires in COVID-19. Here immunoSEQ multiplex PCR was the method, and the copy in TCRdb shows in-frame clones only, minus some. The table lists roughly 190,000 clones, 80% to 85% of them singletons, with about 20% in the top ten. Source material: peripheral blood. These receptors came from a human donor in a cohort sampled during active COVID-19.

This rearrangement joins TRBV7-2 to TRBJ1-2, with TRBD1 matching over 11 bases. V was clipped by 4 bases and J by 1 base; unmatched bases: 2. The CDR3 has 15 residues. Germline CDR1 SGHTA, CDR2 FQGNSA. CDR3 DNA sequence: TGTGCCAGCAGCTGGGGGACAGGGGGTAACTATGGCTACACCTTC. Protein: CASSWGTGGNYGYTF.

V is TRBV27 and J is TRBJ2-1; 10 nucleotides match TRBD2. The V segment lost 7 bases and the J segment 5 bases; nucleotides outside the gene matches: 11. Germline V gives CDR1 MNHEY, CDR2 SMNVEV (reference sequence). The CDR3 totals 16 residues. The DNA for the CDR3 is TGTGCCAGCACGATCTTCGGGACTAGCGCCAACAATGAGCAGTTCTTC. Translating gives CASTIFGTSANNEQFF.

This chain uses TRBV5-4 with TRBJ2-3; 7 nucleotides line up with TRBD1. The V segment lost 3 bases and the J segment 2 bases; nucleotides outside the gene matches: 6. The length of the CDR3 is 15 residues. Germline V gives CDR1 SGHNT, CDR2 YYREEE (reference sequence). DNA for the CDR3: TGTGCCAGCAGCTGGGACAGCCACTACACAGATACGCAGTATTTT. The encoded protein is CASSWDSHYTDTQYF.

Worth noting for this clone: This sample also contains other DNA sequences that code for the same CDR3. The chain combines TRBV29-1 with TRBJ2-2; D is possibly TRBD1 (5 bases). CDR1 and CDR2 (germline): SQVTM, ANQGSEA. Trimming took off 4 bases at V and 0 bases at J, with 6 bases between the two ends. The CDR3 has 13 amino acids. CDR3 protein: CSVGTPNTGELFF. DNA of the CDR3: TGCAGCGTTGGGACACCGAACACCGGGGAGCTGTTTTTT.

The rearrangement uses TRBV5-6 and TRBJ2-7, with no clear D. CDR1 and CDR2 (germline): SGHDT, YYEEEE. There are 13 residues in the CDR3. The V and J ends lost 2 bases and 9 bases respectively, with 15 bases between them. The CDR3 region has the DNA TGTGCCAGCAGCTTCGGAAACACCGCAGGGCAGTACGTC. Residues: CASSFGNTAGQYV.

The V and J genes are TRBV6-5 and TRBJ1-2; D is undetermined. V was clipped by 6 bases and J by 6 bases, with 11 bases between them. There are 12 residues in the CDR3. Germline CDR1 is MNHEY and CDR2 is SVGAGI. CDR3 in amino acids: CASRQTGNGYTF. CDR3 in DNA: TGTGCCAGCAGACAGACGGGAAATGGCTACACCTTC.

This rearrangement joins TRBV5-1 to TRBJ2-7, with D tentatively TRBD1 (6 bases). Germline values: CDR1 SGHRS, CDR2 YFSETQ. V lost 4 bases, J lost 3 bases, and 11 bases lay in between. This CDR3 is 13 amino acids long. The CDR3 loop reads CASSIGQSYEQYV. In nucleotides, the CDR3 is TGCGCCAGCAGCATAGGACAGAGCTACGAGCAGTACGTC.

The chain is built from TRBV10-3 and TRBJ1-5; D might be TRBD1 (5 bases). Trimming left V 6 bases short and J 2 bases short, with 14 bases between. The CDR3 has 15 amino acids. Germline assignment: CDR1 ENHRY and CDR2 SYGVKD. CDR3 sequence reads: CAISQAGSGNQPQHF. Here the CDR3 DNA reads TGTGCCATCAGCCAGGCAGGGTCGGGCAATCAGCCCCAGCATTTT.

In the case of this clone: At one of its ends the junction is not consistent with the germline gene, which may arise from a read error. Additional DNA sequences in this sample encode the identical CDR3. The V gene is TRBV2, the J gene TRBJ1-4, with D possibly being TRBD1 (6 bases). The CDR3 has 14 amino acids. The germline gives CDR1 SNHLY, CDR2 FYNNEI. CDR3 nucleotide sequence: TGTGCCAGCACCCGTGAGGGGGGGAGCGAAAAACTGTTCTTT. Its protein product is CASTREGGSEKLFF.

The chain employs TRBV5-4 and TRBJ1-1, with TRBD1 matching over 7 bases. CDR3 length: 16 residues. Unmatched junction bases numbered 14, after V lost 4 bases and J lost 5 bases. Per germline, CDR1 SGHNT and CDR2 YYREEE (reference sequence). CDR3 region: CASSPPGALRGTEAFF. CDR3 sequence (DNA): TGTGCCAGCAGCCCCCCCGGCGCGCTCAGGGGGACTGAAGCTTTCTTT. Full variable domain (outside the CDR3, taken from reference TRBV5-4 and TRBJ1-1): ETGVTQSPTHLIKTRGQQVTLRCSSQSGHNTVSWYQQALGQGPQFIFQYYREEENGRGNFPPRFSGLQFPNYSSELNVNALELDDSALYLCASSPPGALRGTEAFFGQGTRLTVV.

The J gene is TRBJ2-3, the V gene TRBV19; a possible D gene is TRBD2 (5 bases). Trimming left V 3 bases short and J 4 bases short, with 17 bases between. Germline V gene data show CDR1 as LNHDA and CDR2 as SQIVND (reference sequence). The CDR3 spans 16 residues. The CDR3 DNA reads as TGTGCCAGTAGTATTAGTAGGCACGCGGGTCCAGATACGCAGTATTTT. Translating it yields CASSISRHAGPDTQYF.

The J gene is TRBJ1-2, the V gene TRBV7-2; TRBD1 aligns across 7 bases. The CDR3 extends over 15 amino acids. The germline CDR1 and CDR2 sequences are SGHTA and FQGNSA. V lost 3 bases and J lost 4; bases outside the gene matches: 8. The CDR3 spells CASSFAAGGFYGYTF. The CDR3 DNA follows: TGTGCCAGCAGCTTTGCCGCAGGGGGATTCTATGGCTACACCTTC.

Only a few counts were recorded for this clone. The chain joins TRBV2 to TRBJ2-2; 9 positions match TRBD2. The V gene end was trimmed by 6 bases and the J gene end by 4 bases; junction bases not matched to a gene: 12. CDR1 and CDR2 from the germline V gene are SNHLY and FYNNEI. The CDR3 totals 17 residues. CDR3 nucleotide sequence: TGTGCCAGCAGGGCTCGTAGCGGGAGATCGAGCACCGGGGAGCTGTTTTTT. It is translated as CASRARSGRSSTGELFF.

The chain uses TRBV15 and TRBJ1-2; D unclear. The CDR3 consists of 16 residues. Germline CDR1 LNHNV, CDR2 YYDKDF (reference sequence). V shed 0 bases and J shed 0 bases, with 11 bases lying between them. CDR3 residues: CATSRDDGTPNYGYTF. CDR3 DNA: TGTGCCACCAGCAGAGATGATGGCACCCCTAACTATGGCTACACCTTC.

This clone has only one observation. The chain is built from TRBV2 and TRBJ2-1, with TRBD1 matching over 7 bases. The germline V gene encodes CDR1 SNHLY and CDR2 FYNNEI. Germline trimming cut 4 bases from V and 2 bases from J; bases unmatched to any gene: 5. This CDR3 spans 15 amino acids. The CDR3 here is CASSVGTAAYNEQFF. The CDR3 bases are TGTGCCAGCAGTGTAGGGACAGCCGCCTACAATGAGCAGTTCTTC.

In this sample, this clone turned up a few times. The chain joins TRBV19 to TRBJ2-2; a weak D match, TRBD1 (5 bases). Germline V CDR1 and CDR2: LNHDA, SQIVND (reference sequence). This CDR3 is built from 15 residues. Trimming left V 5 bases short and J 7 bases short, with 17 bases between. The CDR3 reads CASSSRTTLNGELFF. The CDR3 DNA follows: TGTGCCAGTAGTTCGAGGACAACCTTGAACGGGGAGCTGTTTTTT. Full variable domain (rest looked up from reference TRBV19 and TRBJ2-2): DGGITQSPKYLFRKEGQNVTLSCEQNLNHDAMYWYRQDPGQGLRLIYYSQIVNDFQKGDIAEGYSVSREKKESFPLTVTSAQKNPTAFYLCASSSRTTLNGELFFGEGSRLTVL.

This clone was recorded a few times. V is TRBV5-1 and J is TRBJ2-7, with D hard to call. CDR3 length: 11 amino acids. Germline V gene data show CDR1 as SGHRS and CDR2 as YFSETQ. Trimming took off 3 bases at V and 4 bases at J, with 5 bases between the two ends. For the CDR3, the DNA is TGCGCCAGCAGCTCCGAGTACGAGCAGTACTTC. Translation gives CASSSEYEQYF.

The chain recombines TRBV2 with TRBJ1-5, with D perhaps TRBD1 (5 bases). Germline V CDR1 and CDR2: SNHLY, FYNNEI. Trimming shortened V by 1 base and J by 4 bases, and 11 bases separated the two germline ends. This CDR3 contains 15 residues. As DNA, the CDR3 is TGTGCCAGCAGTGAAGGGAGGGGCAGGAATCAGCCCCAGCATTTT. Translation gives CASSEGRGRNQPQHF. Complete variable domain (other parts from reference TRBV2 and TRBJ1-5): EPEVTQTPSHQVTQMGQEVILRCVPISNHLYFYWYRQILGQKVEFLVSFYNNEISEKSEIFDDQFSVERPDGSNFTLKIRSTKLEDSAMYFCASSEGRGRNQPQHFGDGTRLSIL.

The V and J genes are TRBV6-1 and TRBJ1-5; D gene unclear. V was cut by 1 base and J by 6 bases, with 7 bases left in between. The CDR3 has 13 amino acids. CDR1 and CDR2 (germline): MNHNS, SASEGT. The CDR3 loop reads CASSEVSVQPQHF. CDR3 bases: TGTGCCAGCAGTGAAGTGTCAGTTCAGCCCCAGCATTTT.

This chain uses TRBV5-1 with TRBJ2-2, with 8 nucleotides matching TRBD1. CDR1 and CDR2 (germline): SGHRS, YFSETQ. With V trimmed by 8 bases and J by 2 bases, 5 bases remained unmatched. CDR3 length equals 14 residues. CDR3 sequence reads: CASRGQDNTGELFF. In DNA form, the CDR3 reads TGCGCCAGTAGGGGACAGGACAACACCGGGGAGCTGTTTTTT.

This clone was seen a single time. This chain uses TRBV19 with TRBJ2-2; D perhaps matches TRBD2 (6 bases). The CDR3 spans 15 residues. CDR1 is LNHDA and CDR2 is SQIVND in the germline V gene (reference sequence). V was shortened by 10 bases and J by 1 base, with 16 bases between the two germline ends. The CDR3 is CATTSGTGNTGELFF. CDR3 nucleotide sequence: TGTGCCACCACGTCCGGGACTGGGAACACCGGGGAGCTGTTTTTT.

This clone appeared a single time. The chain employs TRBV27 and TRBJ2-1; D perhaps matches TRBD1 (5 bases). There are 13 residues in the CDR3. V lost 5 bases to trimming and J lost 4 bases, with 9 bases between them. Germline loops: CDR1 MNHEY, CDR2 SMNVEV (reference sequence). As DNA, the CDR3 is TGTGCCAGCAGTACCACAGGTTACAATGAGCAGTTCTTC. Protein: CASSTTGYNEQFF.

The genes are TRBV9 and TRBJ1-3, with D perhaps matching TRBD1 (6 bases). The V end lost 2 bases, the J end lost 0 bases, and 12 bases lay between the germline ends. Germline lookup yields CDR1 SGDLS and CDR2 YYNGEE. The CDR3 length is 16 residues. The CDR3 sequence: CASSVRTDYSGNTIYF. CDR3 in DNA: TGTGCCAGCAGCGTGAGGACAGACTACTCTGGAAACACCATATATTTT.

The chain combines TRBV29-1 with TRBJ2-1; 7 bases are a match to TRBD2. CDR3 length: 12 residues. Germline assignment: CDR1 SQVTM and CDR2 ANQGSEA. V gave up 8 bases and J gave up 9 bases; unmatched junction bases: 10. CDR3 nucleotides: TGCAGCCCCAGAGGTTCGGGGGGTGAGCAGTTCTTC. This encodes CSPRGSGGEQFF.